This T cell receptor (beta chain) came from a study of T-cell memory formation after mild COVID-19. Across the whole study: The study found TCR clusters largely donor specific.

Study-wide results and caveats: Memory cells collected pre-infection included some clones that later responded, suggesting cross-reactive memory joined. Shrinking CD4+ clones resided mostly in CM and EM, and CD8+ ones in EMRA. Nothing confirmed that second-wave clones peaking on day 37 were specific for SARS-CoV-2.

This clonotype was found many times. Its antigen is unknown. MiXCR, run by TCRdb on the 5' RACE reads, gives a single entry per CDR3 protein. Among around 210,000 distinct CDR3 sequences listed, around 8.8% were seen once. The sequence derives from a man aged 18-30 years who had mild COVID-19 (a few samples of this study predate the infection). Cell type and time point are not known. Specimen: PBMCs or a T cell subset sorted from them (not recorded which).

CDR3 sequence reads: CASSPGGNEKLFF. DNA for the CDR3: TGCGCCAGCAGCCCCGGGGGGAACGAAAAACTGTTTTTT. V usage is TRBV4-1 and J usage is TRBJ1-4; maybe TRBD1 (5 bases). V was cut by 4 bases and J by 8 bases, with 11 bases left in between. CDR3 length: 13 amino acids. CDR1 MGHRA and CDR2 YSYEKL come from the germline V gene.